Each of the 13 T cell receptor beta chains below was sequenced from the same sample in a study of blood T cell repertoires in COVID-19. Libraries were prepared by immunoSEQ multiplex PCR; TCRdb keeps only in-frame clonotypes and omits some of them. The data hold tens of thousands of clones, with roughly 80% observed a single time. The sequenced material came from PBMCs or T cells enriched from blood (not recorded which). These receptors came from a woman aged 45-59 years with acute COVID-19.

This chain joins TRBV6-5 and TRBJ2-7; D may be TRBD2 (6 bases). The CDR3 length is 12 residues. Trimming removed 5 bases from V and 4 bases from J, with 9 bases in between. Germline V gives CDR1 MNHEY, CDR2 SVGAGI. This CDR3 is CASSRAGYEQYF. The CDR3 nucleotides are TGTGCCAGCAGTCGAGCGGGTTACGAGCAGTACTTC.

This clone came up once. V and J are TRBV2 and TRBJ2-3, with 7 nucleotides matching TRBD2. The V segment lost 8 bases and the J segment 2 bases; nucleotides outside the gene matches: 7. CDR1 and CDR2 from the germline V gene are SNHLY and FYNNEI. This CDR3 region has 14 residues. The DNA of the CDR3 is TGTGCCAGCGTCCCTAGCGGCCACACAGATACGCAGTATTTT. It translates to CASVPSGHTDTQYF.

In its sample, this clone was seen a few times. The V call is TRBV19, the J call TRBJ1-1; the match to TRBD1 covers 7 bases. CDR3 length: 12 residues. V lost 10 bases, J lost 4 bases, and 6 bases stayed unmatched. The germline V gene encodes CDR1 LNHDA and CDR2 SQIVND (reference sequence). The CDR3 bases are TGTGCCACTCAGACAGGGTTCACTGAAGCTTTCTTT. The encoded protein is CATQTGFTEAFF.

The chain links TRBV10-3 to TRBJ1-6; D may be TRBD1 (5 bases). The CDR3 loop spans 17 amino acids. The V end was cut by 0 bases, the J end by 5 bases, with 14 bases between. Per germline, CDR1 ENHRY and CDR2 SYGVKD. The CDR3 loop is CAISESGRLRDNSPLHF. The DNA of the CDR3 is TGTGCCATCAGTGAGTCAGGTCGACTCAGGGATAATTCACCCCTCCACTTT.

There are a few counts of this clone. V gene TRBV7-2 combines with J gene TRBJ2-3; the match to TRBD2 covers 10 bases. V trimming: 5 bases; J trimming: 7 bases; junction bases outside the gene matches: 9. CDR3 length: 15 amino acids. Germline assignment: CDR1 SGHTA and CDR2 FQGNSA. CDR3 bases: TGTGCCAGCAGCCTCTCCAGCGGGGGGGCCAATACGCAGTATTTT. This sequence encodes CASSLSSGGANTQYF. Based on the CDR3 plus reference TRBV7-2 and TRBJ2-3, the full variable domain is GAGVSQSPSNKVTEKGKDVELRCDPISGHTALYWYRQSLGQGLEFLIYFQGNSAPDKSGLPSDRFSAERTGGSVSTLTIQRTQQEDSAVYLCASSLSSGGANTQYFGPGTRLTVL.

CDR3 in DNA: TGTGCCAGTAGTACAGGGGTTAACACCGGGGAGCTGTTTTTT. This sequence encodes CASSTGVNTGELFF. This rearrangement joins TRBV19 to TRBJ2-2; D may be TRBD1 (6 bases). Germline V gene sequence: CDR1 LNHDA, CDR2 SQIVND (reference sequence). The CDR3 is 14 amino acids. The V gene lost 4 bases and the J gene lost 2 bases, with 8 bases spanning the gap.

The J gene is TRBJ1-2, the V gene TRBV2; D is undetermined. This CDR3 is built from 14 residues. Trimming pared 3 bases from V and 4 bases from J, leaving 12 bases between. Germline loops: CDR1 SNHLY, CDR2 FYNNEI. The CDR3 region is CASSDSPRVYGYTF. The CDR3, as DNA: TGTGCCAGCAGTGATTCCCCACGGGTCTATGGCTACACCTTC.

The rearrangement links TRBV7-9 to TRBJ2-6; 7 nucleotides line up with TRBD2. Looked up from germline, CDR1 is SEHNR and CDR2 is FQNEAQ (reference sequence). The J segment lost 5 bases and the V segment lost 1 base, leaving 5 bases of the junction unmatched. This CDR3 has 16 amino acids. The CDR3 here is CASSLGGGQRANVLTF. The CDR3 DNA is TGTGCCAGCAGCTTAGGGGGAGGGCAAAGGGCCAACGTCCTGACTTTC.

This rearrangement joins TRBV5-4 to TRBJ2-7; the match to TRBD1 covers 9 bases. There are 14 residues in the CDR3. Germline values: CDR1 SGHNT, CDR2 YYREEE (reference sequence). The J segment lost 3 bases and the V segment lost 2 bases, leaving 3 bases of the junction unmatched. CDR3: CASSFGTGFYEQYF. The CDR3 DNA sequence: TGTGCCAGCAGCTTCGGGACAGGGTTCTACGAGCAGTACTTC.

This clone appeared a few times. The chain has TRBV14 and TRBJ2-6, with D unresolved. The CDR3 length is 19 residues. The V and J ends lost 4 bases and 0 bases respectively, with 19 bases between them. Looked up from germline, CDR1 is SGHDN and CDR2 is FVKESK. CDR3 region: CASSRLGLRSGSGANVLTF. The CDR3 DNA reads as TGTGCCAGCAGCCGCCTCGGGTTGCGGTCTGGCTCTGGGGCCAACGTCCTGACTTTC.

J is TRBJ2-7 and V is TRBV5-1; D remains unclear. There are 14 residues in the CDR3. CDR1 is SGHRS, CDR2 YFSETQ, per germline. V was trimmed by 5 bases and J by 5 bases, leaving 17 bases between them. The CDR3 DNA follows: TGCGCCAGCAGGGCAAGGATCGAGGTGGACGAGCAGTACTTC. Encoded protein: CASRARIEVDEQYF.

This rearrangement joins TRBV19 to TRBJ2-7; 11 bases fit TRBD1. Germline lookup yields CDR1 LNHDA and CDR2 SQIVND (reference sequence). V dropped 7 bases and J dropped 3; count of bases not matched to a gene: 5. CDR3 length equals 14 residues. As DNA, the CDR3 is TGTGCCAGTACAACCGGGACAGGGGGCTACGAGCAGTACTTC. Protein: CASTTGTGGYEQYF.

V and J are TRBV6-2 or TRBV6-3 and TRBJ2-2; the match to TRBD2 covers 7 bases. J gave up 6 bases and V 6 bases, and 19 bases lay outside the gene matches. There are 18 residues in the CDR3. Germline V lookup: CDR1 MNHEY, CDR2 SVGEGT. The CDR3: CASSPQSLASGYPGELFF. CDR3 DNA: TGTGCCAGCAGCCCTCAAAGTTTGGCTAGCGGATATCCCGGGGAGCTGTTTTTT.